This TCR beta chain was recovered during a study of shared clonotypes between healthy human individuals. Germline CDR1 is SGDLS and CDR2 is YYNGEE. With 0 bases removed from V and 5 bases from J, the gap between germline ends came to 9 bases. The CDR3 consists of 14 residues. Profiling relied on immunoSEQ multiplex PCR, and the TCRdb table lists in-frame clones only, not all of them. The sample records about 870,000 clones, more than 85% being singletons. Naive CD8 cells lacked CD45RO and underwent positive selection for CCR7, leaving out terminally differentiated effector memory CD45RA+ cells. The material sequenced was naive CD8+ T cells sorted from blood. The sequence derives from a man aged 30-40 years in good health. The chain carries TRBV9 and TRBJ2-1; D remains unclear. CDR3 in amino acids: CASSVGLGNNEQFF. The CDR3, as DNA: TGTGCCAGCAGCGTAGGATTGGGGAACAATGAGCAGTTCTTC.